This TCR beta chain stems from a study of early stage breast cancer tumors. General study results and limits: In about 90% of the 16 patients, blood comparison separated tumor from normal breast. Enriched TCRB sequences shared across patients were mostly commonly generated sequences. Tumors had about 2.5-fold higher T cell density and higher clonality than adjacent normal breast tissue.

The data were produced by immunoSEQ multiplex PCR, yet TCRdb's version contains in-frame clones alone and is incomplete. Seen here are tens of thousands of clones, approximately 76% observed once, and the top ten hold 33%. Concerning this clone: The antigen remains unidentified.

The germline V gene has CDR1 SGHDN and CDR2 FVKESK. Trimming took 2 bases from V and 6 from J, leaving 6 bases between them. This CDR3 comprises 12 residues. This TCR derives from a person in their fifties or sixties with breast cancer. The sample consisted of blood. The V call is TRBV14, the J call TRBJ2-3; no clear D. CDR3 sequence: CASSQSRDTQYF. CDR3 DNA: TGTGCCAGCAGCCAATCGAGGGATACGCAGTATTTT.